The clone carrying this T cell receptor beta chain has only one observation. Its antigen is unknown. A junction boundary mismatches the germline segment, possibly from a read error. The source of the sample is a study of tumor and adjacent non-tumor tissue in lung cancer. Study overall: Aged roughly 30 to 76 years, patients included 9 to 11 men and about 5 women with stage I to III disease. About 4.2 million productive TCRbeta reads were obtained per sample on average. General study results and limits: In normal lung, the top 100 clones were significantly more dominant than in tumor.

Germline lookup yields CDR1 MNHNY and CDR2 SVGAGI (reference sequence). This CDR3 spans 15 amino acids. The library came from three nested PCR rounds adapted from ARM-PCR protocols. Via MiXCR, TCRdb re-called the multiplex PCR reads, giving one row per CDR3 protein. The table shows about 93,000 distinct CDR3 sequences, with about 70% occurring only once. RNA was extracted from bulk tissue without any cell sorting. Input material: lung tumor tissue. The TCR sequence derives from a man aged 55 to 69 with non-small cell lung cancer. V is TRBV6-6 and J is TRBJ2-3; tentative D call: TRBD2 (6 bases). The DNA for the CDR3 is TGTACAAGCAGTGCCCCTAGCGTAAACACAGATACACAGTATTTT. Translated: CTSSAPSVNTDTQYF.